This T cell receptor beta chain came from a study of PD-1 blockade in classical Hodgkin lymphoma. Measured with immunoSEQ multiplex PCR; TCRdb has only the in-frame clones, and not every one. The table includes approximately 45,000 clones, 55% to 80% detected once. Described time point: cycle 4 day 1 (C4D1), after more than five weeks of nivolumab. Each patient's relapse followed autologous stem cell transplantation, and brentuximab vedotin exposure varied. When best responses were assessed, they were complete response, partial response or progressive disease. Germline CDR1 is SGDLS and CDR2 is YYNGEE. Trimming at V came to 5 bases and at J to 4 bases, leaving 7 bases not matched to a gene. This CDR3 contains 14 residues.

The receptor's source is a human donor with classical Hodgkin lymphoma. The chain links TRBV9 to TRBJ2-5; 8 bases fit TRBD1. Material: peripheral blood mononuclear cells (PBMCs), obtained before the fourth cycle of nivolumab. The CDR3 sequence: CASSISGGTETQYF. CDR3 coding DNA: TGTGCCAGCAGTATATCAGGGGGCACAGAGACCCAGTACTTC.